One sample yielded the 8 T cell receptor beta chains listed below, sequenced in a study of T cell responses to AZD1222 COVID-19 vaccine. The assay was immunoSEQ multiplex PCR, and TCRdb's table has in-frame clones only and misses some. The table shows approximately 67,000 clones, with roughly 80% occurring only once. The starting material was peripheral blood, obtained on day 0 of AZD1222 vaccination. These TCRs come from an adult in good health.

This sequence joins TRBV19 and TRBJ2-6; D might be TRBD2 (6 bases). Germline V gene sequence: CDR1 LNHDA, CDR2 SQIVND (reference sequence). With 5 bases removed from V and 0 bases from J, the gap between germline ends came to 8 bases. The CDR3 is 15 amino acids. The chain's CDR3 is CASSAGFSGANVLTF. CDR3 bases: TGTGCCAGTAGTGCGGGGTTCTCTGGGGCCAACGTCCTGACTTTC.

This clone was found once. The chain carries TRBV7-3 and TRBJ1-1; D is uncertain. The CDR3 contains 12 residues. Looked up from germline, CDR1 is SGHTA and CDR2 is FQGTGA. V gave up 3 bases and J gave up 8 bases, with 10 bases separating them. The CDR3 DNA is TGTGCCAGCAGCTTGAATGGGCAGGAAGCTTTCTTT. This sequence encodes CASSLNGQEAFF.

This chain links TRBV27 with TRBJ2-7; weak D call: TRBD1 (5 bases). Between the trimmed V and J ends, which lost 6 bases and 4 bases, there was a span of 16 bases. Germline V gene data show CDR1 as MNHEY and CDR2 as SMNVEV (reference sequence). The CDR3 is made up of 14 amino acids. The CDR3 region is CASSRYRKLYEQYF. The CDR3 coding sequence is TGTGCCAGCAGCCGGTACAGGAAGTTGTACGAGCAGTACTTC.

J is TRBJ2-7 and V is TRBV28; D could derive from TRBD1 or TRBD2 (5 bases each). CDR1 and CDR2 (germline): MDHEN, SYDVKM. Trimming took 5 bases from V and 3 from J, leaving 11 bases between them. The CDR3 sequence is 13 residues long. CDR3 nucleotides: TGTGCCAGCAGTCCGGGACCGAACTACGAGCAGTACTTC. Residues: CASSPGPNYEQYF.

In its sample, this clone was seen once. The chain has TRBV5-4 and TRBJ1-2; TRBD1 aligns across 9 bases. Looked up from germline, CDR1 is SGHNT and CDR2 is YYREEE (reference sequence). Losses at the gene ends were 4 bases for V and 5 bases for J; bases not matched to a gene: 9. The length of the CDR3 is 15 residues. The CDR3 loop is CASSPRLQGAYGYTF. Written as DNA, the CDR3 is TGTGCCAGCAGCCCAAGATTACAGGGGGCATATGGCTACACCTTC. The entire variable domain, with the rest obtained from reference TRBV5-4 and TRBJ1-2, is as follows: ETGVTQSPTHLIKTRGQQVTLRCSSQSGHNTVSWYQQALGQGPQFIFQYYREEENGRGNFPPRFSGLQFPNYSSELNVNALELDDSALYLCASSPRLQGAYGYTFGSGTRLTVV.

CDR3 DNA sequence: TGTGCCAGCTCACCGGGCAGCGCTTATGGCTACACCTTC. Residues: CASSPGSAYGYTF. The chain links TRBV18 to TRBJ1-2, with D uncertain. Germline lookup yields CDR1 KGHSH and CDR2 LQKENI. CDR3 length equals 13 residues. The V and J ends lost 3 bases and 5 bases respectively, with 10 bases between them.

This rearrangement joins TRBV5-5 to TRBJ2-1, with 13 bases that match TRBD2. This CDR3 comprises 17 residues. Germline V gene lookup returns CDR1 SGHKS and CDR2 YYEKEE (reference sequence). Trimming took 0 bases from V and 8 from J; bases not matched to a gene: 8. CDR3 residues: CASSLGLAGGLIDEQFF. The CDR3 nucleotides are TGTGCCAGCAGCTTGGGACTAGCGGGGGGTTTGATCGATGAGCAGTTCTTC.

The chain has TRBV27 and TRBJ1-6; D uncertain. Trimming cost V 5 bases and J 13 bases, with 15 bases left between them. CDR3 length equals 13 residues. Germline V CDR1 and CDR2: MNHEY, SMNVEV (reference sequence). The CDR3 is CASSRSGSAPLHF. The CDR3 coding sequence is TGTGCCAGCAGTAGGTCGGGGTCTGCCCCCCTCCACTTT.